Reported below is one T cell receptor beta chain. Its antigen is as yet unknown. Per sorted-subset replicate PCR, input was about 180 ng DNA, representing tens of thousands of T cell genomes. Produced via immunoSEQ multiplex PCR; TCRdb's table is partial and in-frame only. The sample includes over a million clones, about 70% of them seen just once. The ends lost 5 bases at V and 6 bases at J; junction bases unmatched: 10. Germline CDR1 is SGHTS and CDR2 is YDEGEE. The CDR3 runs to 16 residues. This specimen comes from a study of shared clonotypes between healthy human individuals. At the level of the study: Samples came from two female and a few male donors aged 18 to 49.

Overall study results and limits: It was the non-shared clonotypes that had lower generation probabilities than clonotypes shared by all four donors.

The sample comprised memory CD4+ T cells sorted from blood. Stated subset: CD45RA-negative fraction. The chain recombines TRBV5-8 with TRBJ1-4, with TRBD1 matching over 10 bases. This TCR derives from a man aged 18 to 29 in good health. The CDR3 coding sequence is TGTGCCAGCAGTTCCGGGACAGGGGTCGGGTATGAAAAACTGTTTTTT. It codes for CASSSGTGVGYEKLFF. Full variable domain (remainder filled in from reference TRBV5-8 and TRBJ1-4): EAGVTQSPTHLIKTRGQQATLRCSPISGHTSVYWYQQALGLGLQFLLWYDEGEERNRGNFPPRFSGRQFPNYSSELNVNALELEDSALYLCASSSGTGVGYEKLFFGSGTQLSVL.